This TCR beta chain appears in the sequencing data of a study of T cell responses to AZD1222 COVID-19 vaccine. Some clones are missing from TCRdb's copy, which holds only in-frame ones; the method was immunoSEQ multiplex PCR. The table includes around 140,000 clones, approximately 85% detected once. CDR3 length equals 13 residues. The V and J ends lost 5 bases and 4 bases respectively, with 11 bases between them. Germline CDR1 MNHNY, CDR2 SVGAGI (reference sequence). This rearrangement joins TRBV6-6 to TRBJ1-2; perhaps TRBD1 as D (5 bases). This sequence was found in an adult in good health. The input for sequencing was peripheral blood, taken on day 0 of AZD1222 vaccination. The CDR3, as DNA: TGTGCCAGCAGTCCCAACGACAGCTATGGCTACACCTTC. This translates into CASSPNDSYGYTF.